Below are 15 T cell receptor beta chains sequenced from a single sample in a study of blood T cell repertoires in COVID-19. Measured with immunoSEQ multiplex PCR; TCRdb has only the in-frame clones, and not every one. The sample carries a few hundred thousand clones, around nine tenths recorded once. Sample: peripheral blood. The receptor source for this set is a man aged 55 to 69 who had recovered from COVID-19.

The V gene is TRBV10-1, the J gene TRBJ2-1; 12 bases are shared with TRBD2. The CDR3 length is 17 residues. Germline V gene sequence: CDR1 WNHNN, CDR2 SYGVQD (reference sequence). Losses at the gene ends were 0 bases for V and 4 bases for J; bases not matched to a gene: 4. The CDR3 nucleotides are TGCGCCAGCAGTGAGTCGACCGGACTAGCGGGATACAATGAGCAGTTCTTC. Translated: CASSESTGLAGYNEQFF.

The J gene is TRBJ2-2, the V gene TRBV7-2; TRBD2 matches 12 bases. With 3 bases clipped from V and 2 bases from J, the junction kept 7 bases outside the gene matches. CDR3 length: 18 amino acids. Germline values: CDR1 SGHTA, CDR2 FQGNSA. For the CDR3, the DNA is TGTGCCAGCAGCTTTAAAGCACTAGCGGGGGGTAACACCGGGGAGCTGTTTTTT. It encodes CASSFKALAGGNTGELFF.

The chain links TRBV29-1 to TRBJ2-1; TRBD1 agrees at 9 bases. The CDR3 is 13 residues long. Germline V gene sequence: CDR1 SQVTM, CDR2 ANQGSEA. J lost 9 bases, V lost 4 bases, and 7 bases had no gene match. The CDR3 protein is CSVAGTGTGEQFF. The DNA of the CDR3 is TGCAGCGTTGCCGGGACAGGGACTGGTGAGCAGTTCTTC.

V is TRBV28 and J is TRBJ1-3; D is undetermined. The CDR3 length is 15 residues. The V end was cut by 3 bases, the J end by 2 bases, with 11 bases between. The V gene's germline CDR1 is MDHEN and CDR2 SYDVKM. CDR3 region: CASSLAVAAGNTIYF. CDR3 bases: TGTGCCAGCAGTTTGGCGGTGGCGGCTGGAAACACCATATATTTT.

CDR3 coding DNA: TGTGCCAGTACGACACGACAGGTCAATCAGCCCCAGCATTTT. Protein product: CASTTRQVNQPQHF. J is TRBJ1-5 and V is TRBV19, with a possible D match to TRBD1 (6 bases). The CDR3 is 14 amino acids. In germline, CDR1 is LNHDA, CDR2 SQIVND (reference sequence). V dropped 7 bases and J dropped 3 bases, with 13 bases sitting between them.

The rearrangement links TRBV5-1 to TRBJ1-1; TRBD1 matches at 7 bases. The CDR3 has 14 residues. With 7 bases clipped from V and 0 bases from J, the junction kept 6 bases outside the gene matches. CDR1 SGHRS and CDR2 YFSETQ come from the germline V gene. The CDR3 loop reads CASAQGTVNTEAFF. The CDR3 coding sequence is TGCGCCAGCGCCCAGGGGACAGTGAACACTGAAGCTTTCTTT.

The sample holds one count of this clone. This chain joins TRBV29-1 and TRBJ2-3; TRBD2 matches at 7 bases. The V segment lost 4 bases and the J segment 4 bases; nucleotides outside the gene matches: 11. Germline CDR1 and CDR2: SQVTM and ANQGSEA. CDR3 length: 15 amino acids. The CDR3 sequence is CSVVRSGVGADTQYF. The CDR3, as DNA: TGCAGCGTTGTTCGGAGCGGGGTGGGGGCAGATACGCAGTATTTT.

This chain uses TRBV27 with TRBJ1-5; D ambiguous. CDR1 is MNHEY, CDR2 SMNVEV, per germline (reference sequence). The CDR3 is 13 amino acids. The ends were cut back, 2 bases at V and 7 bases at J, with 9 bases in the middle. CDR3 nucleotides: TGTGCCAGCAGTTTACACGCGCGGCAGCCCCAGCATTTT. It encodes CASSLHARQPQHF.

This chain uses TRBV7-2 with TRBJ2-5; D may be TRBD2 (6 bases). The CDR3 is 14 amino acids. CDR1 SGHTA and CDR2 FQGNSA come from the germline V gene. V was shortened by 8 bases and J by 3 bases, with 16 bases between the two germline ends. DNA for the CDR3: TGTGCCAGCGGTCCGGGGGTGGGGAAAGAGACCCAGTACTTC. Translating it yields CASGPGVGKETQYF.

This rearrangement joins TRBV6-5 to TRBJ2-1; tentatively, D is TRBD1 (5 bases). Trimming shortened V by 8 bases and J by 1 base, and 15 bases separated the two germline ends. The CDR3 consists of 15 residues. In germline, CDR1 is MNHEY, CDR2 SVGAGI. CDR3 sequence (DNA): TGTGCCAGCTTCTTTGACAGCTATTCCTACAATGAGCAGTTCTTC. This translates into CASFFDSYSYNEQFF.

The chain uses TRBV7-9 and TRBJ1-1; no firm D call. CDR1 is SEHNR and CDR2 is FQNEAQ in the germline V gene (reference sequence). V gave up 5 bases and J gave up 3 bases, with 19 bases separating them. The CDR3 is 16 residues long. The chain's CDR3 is CASSLRSGSSDTEAFF. The CDR3 DNA follows: TGTGCCAGCAGCCTACGCAGCGGGAGCAGTGACACTGAAGCTTTCTTT.

This clone was detected a few times. The V and J genes are TRBV11-2 and TRBJ2-7; D gene ambiguous. Germline-derived CDR1 and CDR2 are SGHAT and FQNNGV. The CDR3 has 14 residues. Trimming pared 4 bases from V and 7 bases from J, leaving 17 bases between. CDR3 bases: TGTGCCAGCAGCTCTGACCGGGTAACGAAGGAGCAGTACTTC. This encodes CASSSDRVTKEQYF.

The chain couples TRBV27 to TRBJ2-3, with 9 bases that match TRBD2. CDR1 and CDR2 (germline): MNHEY, SMNVEV (reference sequence). J was trimmed by 5 bases and V by 8 bases; bases with no gene match: 8. This CDR3 has 14 amino acids. This CDR3 is CASQLAGAVDTQYF. CDR3 in DNA: TGTGCCAGCCAATTAGCGGGAGCAGTAGATACGCAGTATTTT.

The chain recombines TRBV9 with TRBJ1-2; a possible D gene is TRBD1 (5 bases). CDR3 length equals 15 residues. In germline, CDR1 is SGDLS, CDR2 YYNGEE. V was shortened by 4 bases and J by 2 bases, with 15 bases between the two germline ends. The CDR3 bases are TGTGCCAGCAGCTCGGACATAGGGTCAAACTATGGCTACACCTTC. Residues: CASSSDIGSNYGYTF. Full variable domain (outside the CDR3, taken from reference TRBV9 and TRBJ1-2): DSGVTQTPKHLITATGQRVTLRCSPRSGDLSVYWYQQSLDQGLQFLIQYYNGEERAKGNILERFSAQQFPDLHSELNLSSLELGDSALYFCASSSDIGSNYGYTFGSGTRLTVV.

This clone occurred once. The gene calls are TRBV11-1 and TRBJ2-1; no clear D gene. The CDR3 runs 13 residues. The germline CDR1 and CDR2 sequences are SGHAT and FQDESV (reference sequence). The V end was cut by 4 bases, the J end by 8 bases, with 12 bases between. The CDR3 bases are TGTGCCAGCAGCTCCAACAGTGGCGATGAGCAGTTCTTC. This codes for CASSSNSGDEQFF.